Reported below is one TCR beta chain. Profiling relied on immunoSEQ multiplex PCR, and the TCRdb table lists in-frame clones only, not all of them. Here the sample spans fewer than 400,000 clones, around four fifths being singletons. This entry is derived from a study of blood T cell repertoires in COVID-19. Study in general: PBMCs, B-cell-depleted T cells, or T cells provided the cDNA or gDNA that made up the material.

Germline V CDR1 and CDR2: MDHEN, SYDVKM. The CDR3 sequence is 16 residues long. Trimming cost V 3 bases and J 6 bases, with 18 bases left between them. This TCR came from a man younger than 45 with active or convalescent COVID-19. The chain links TRBV28 to TRBJ2-1; possible D gene TRBD2, 6 bases. The sample consisted of peripheral blood. The CDR3 DNA sequence: TGTGCCAGCAGTTTGGGAGGCGTGGGATCGGGCAATGAGCAGTTCTTC. Translating gives CASSLGGVGSGNEQFF.